The source of this T cell receptor beta chain is a study of beta chain features in type 1 diabetes. Findings and limits, study-wide: Comparison showed that naive, central memory and Treg TCRB repertoires appeared more similar among patients than among healthy donors.

The authors reverse transcribed all of the isolated RNA, so sequencing captured expressed TCRB transcripts. Here immunoSEQ multiplex PCR was the method, and the copy in TCRdb shows in-frame clones only, minus some. The sample has hundreds of thousands of clones, 10% to 15% seen once. V shed 1 base and J 6 bases; nucleotides not matched to a gene: 2. The germline CDR1 and CDR2 sequences are GTSNPN and SVGIG (reference sequence). This CDR3 region has 14 residues. This clone was seen more than once but under ten times. Its specificity is not known. The TCR originated in a man aged 18 to 30 in good health. The sequenced material came from naive CD4+ T cells from blood. The chain couples TRBV30 to TRBJ1-5; 11 bases align to TRBD1. The CDR3 nucleotides are TGTGCCTGGAGTGGAGGGACAGGGGGTCAGCCCCAGCATTTT. This translates into CAWSGGTGGQPQHF.